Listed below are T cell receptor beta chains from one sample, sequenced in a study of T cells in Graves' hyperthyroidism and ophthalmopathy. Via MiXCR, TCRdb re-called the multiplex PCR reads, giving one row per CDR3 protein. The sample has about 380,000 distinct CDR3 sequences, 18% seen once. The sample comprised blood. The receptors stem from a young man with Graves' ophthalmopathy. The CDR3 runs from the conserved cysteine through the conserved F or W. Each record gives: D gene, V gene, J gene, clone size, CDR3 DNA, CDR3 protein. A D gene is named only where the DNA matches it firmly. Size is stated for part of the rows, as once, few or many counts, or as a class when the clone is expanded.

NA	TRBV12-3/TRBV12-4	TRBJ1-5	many	TGTGCCAGCAGCACGCTGTATAGCAATCAGCCCCAGCATTTT	CASSTLYSNQPQHF
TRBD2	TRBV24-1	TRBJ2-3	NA	TGTGCCGTCCGGACTAGCGGGGACCCCACAGATACGCAGTATTTT	CAVRTSGDPTDTQYF
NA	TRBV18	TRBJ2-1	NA	TGTGGCAGCTCACGGGACCCCGGGGACTTGCAGTTCTTC	CGSSRDPGDLQFF
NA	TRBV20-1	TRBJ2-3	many	TGCAGTGCTAGAGATATACAGACCAGCACAGATACGCAGTATTTT	CSARDIQTSTDTQYF
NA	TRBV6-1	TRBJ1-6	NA	TGTGCCAGCAGGATAGCTGCGAGCTCCTATAATTCACCCCTCCACTTT	CASRIAASSYNSPLHF
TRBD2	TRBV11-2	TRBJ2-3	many	TGTGCCAGCAGCTTAGACAGGGAGGGGACAGATACGCAGTATTTT	CASSLDREGTDTQYF
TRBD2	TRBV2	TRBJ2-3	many	TGTGCCAGCAGTCCCGGACTAGCGGCTAGCACAGATACGCAGTATTTT	CASSPGLAASTDTQYF
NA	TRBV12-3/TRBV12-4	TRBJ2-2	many	TGTGCCAGCAGCCCACACCGGACAGATACCGGGGAGCTGTTTTTT	CASSPHRTDTGELFF
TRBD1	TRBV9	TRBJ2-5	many	TGTGCCAGCAGCGTAGCGCCGACAGGGCAAGAGACCCAGTACTTC	CASSVAPTGQETQYF
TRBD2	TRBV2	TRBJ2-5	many	TGTGCCAGCACTGGGACTAGCGGGGGGCAAGAGACCCAGTACTTC	CASTGTSGGQETQYF
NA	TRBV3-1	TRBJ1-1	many	TGTGCCAGCAGCCAATCTCAGAGGGAAGCTTTCTTT	CASSQSQREAFF
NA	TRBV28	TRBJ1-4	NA	TGTGCCAGTAAATTACAGGGAGGCGATGAAAAACTGTTTTTT	CASKLQGGDEKLFF
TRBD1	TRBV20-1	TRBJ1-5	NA	TGCAGTGCTAGGGCTTCGGGGGCAGGGGGTAATCAGCCCCAGCATTTT	CSARASGAGGNQPQHF
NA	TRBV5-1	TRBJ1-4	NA	TGCGCCAGCAGCTTGGACGGAACAACTAATGAAAAACTGTTTTTT	CASSLDGTTNEKLFF
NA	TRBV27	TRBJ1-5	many	TGTGCCAGCAGAGCAGGCAATCAGCCCCAGCATTTT	CASRAGNQPQHF
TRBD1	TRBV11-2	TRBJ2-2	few	TGTGCCAGCAGCTTAGGAGGACAGGGTTATACCGGGGAGCTGTTTTTT	CASSLGGQGYTGELFF
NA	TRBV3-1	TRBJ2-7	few	TGTGCCAGCAGCCCCTTGTCCCGGATCTACGAGCAGTACTTC	CASSPLSRIYEQYF